This is a list of T cell receptor beta chains from one sample in a study of cytomegalovirus exposure and HLA in healthy donors. This table comes from immunoSEQ multiplex PCR, and its TCRdb copy is limited to in-frame clones, with some not included. The sample is made up of roughly 60,000 clones, and the top ten hold roughly 2% of it. The sample was PBMCs. The receptors derive from a woman aged 18-29 years in good health and CMV-seronegative. CDR3s include the opening cysteine and the closing phenylalanine or tryptophan. A D gene is named only where the DNA matches it firmly. Expanded clones get a size class; other rows say once, few or many, or leave the size out.

-	TRBV6-5	TRBJ1-2	-	TGTGCCAGCAGTTACCACCAGGGGCGGAATGGCTACACCTTC	CASSYHQGRNGYTF
-	TRBV11-3	TRBJ2-1	TRBD1	TGTGCCAGCAGCTTCTTACCGGGACAGGGGAGGAATGAGCAGTTCTTC	CASSFLPGQGRNEQFF
-	TRBV2	TRBJ1-5	-	TGTGCCAGCAGAAGAGGGACTATGCATTTT	CASRRGTMHF
-	TRBV5-1	TRBJ1-1	-	TGCGCCAGCAGCTTAAAGGGGGATTGGGGCACTGAAGCTTTCTTT	CASSLKGDWGTEAFF
-	TRBV18	TRBJ1-2	-	TGTGCCAGCTCACCCCGGAGAGCTAACTATGGCTACACCTTC	CASSPRRANYGYTF
-	TRBV5-5	TRBJ1-2	-	TGTGCCAGCAGCTTGTACGCAGGGATGGAGCCTAATGGCTACACCTTC	CASSLYAGMEPNGYTF
-	TRBV15	TRBJ1-2	TRBD1	TGTGCCACCAGCAGAGATGTGGGACAGGTAGATTATGGCTACACCTTC	CATSRDVGQVDYGYTF
-	TRBV18	TRBJ2-1	TRBD1	TGTGCCAGCTCACCAGTGACAGGGAACAATGAGCAGTTCTTC	CASSPVTGNNEQFF
-	TRBV29-1	TRBJ1-1	-	TGCAGCGTTGAAAGGGGTGGGGGGGGCACTGAAGCTTTCTTT	CSVERGGGGTEAFF
-	TRBV29-1	TRBJ1-5	TRBD1	TGCAGCGTTGGAGCAGGGGGCAGCAATCAGCACCAGCATTTT	CSVGAGGSNQHQHF
-	TRBV18	TRBJ2-3	TRBD2	TGTGCCAGCTCACCATACGAGGGACTAGCGATAGATACGCAGTATTTT	CASSPYEGLAIDTQYF
-	TRBV6-6	TRBJ1-1	-	TGTGCCAGCAACCGTGACTCGAACACTGAAGCTTTCTTT	CASNRDSNTEAFF
-	TRBV10-3	TRBJ1-4	-	TGTGCCATCAGTGAGGGCGGGGCAACTAATGAAAAACTGTTTTTT	CAISEGGATNEKLFF
-	TRBV27	TRBJ1-3	-	TGTGCCAGCAGAAAAGGATACCGGGTTGGAAACACCATATATTTT	CASRKGYRVGNTIYF
-	TRBV7-2	TRBJ1-5	TRBD1	TGTGCCAGCAGCTTAGTAGGGAGGACAGGGAGACGACAGCCCCAGCATTTT	CASSLVGRTGRRQPQHF
-	TRBV15	TRBJ1-2	-	TGTGCCACCAGCAGAGATCCGGGGTTAGGGAACTATGGCTACACCTTC	CATSRDPGLGNYGYTF
-	TRBV29-1	TRBJ1-2	-	TGCAGCGTTGGTCTCCGGAGTGGCTACACCTTC	CSVGLRSGYTF
-	TRBV2	TRBJ1-6	-	TGTGCCAGCAGTGTCTCCGGGAGTTATAATTCACCCCTCCACTTT	CASSVSGSYNSPLHF
-	TRBV6-1	TRBJ1-6	-	TGTGCCAGCAGTATAGACGGCGAGGCCCTCCACTTT	CASSIDGEALHF
-	TRBV9	TRBJ1-2	TRBD1	TGTGCCAGCAGCAGGGGGCCTTCTAACTATGGCTACACCTTC	CASSRGPSNYGYTF
-	TRBV10-3	TRBJ2-7	TRBD1	TGTGCCATCAGTGGACCGGGACAGCAGAACTACGAGCAGTACTTC	CAISGPGQQNYEQYF
-	TRBV19	TRBJ1-6	-	TGTGCCAGTAGTCCCGGACAGTATAATTCACCCCTCCACTTT	CASSPGQYNSPLHF
-	TRBV6-1	TRBJ1-5	-	TGTGCCAGCAGTGAGTCGGAGGGTAGCAATCAGCCCCAGCATTTT	CASSESEGSNQPQHF
medium-sized	TRBV6-4	TRBJ2-3	TRBD2	TGTGCCAGCAGTGTGGCGGGGGGCGAGAATACGCAGTATTTT	CASSVAGGENTQYF
-	TRBV14	TRBJ2-7	-	TGTGCCAGCAGCCAGGCCCTCGAGCAGTACTTC	CASSQALEQYF
-	TRBV4-1	TRBJ2-5	TRBD2	TGCGCCAGCAGCTTCAAAGGGGCACCCGGGAGGGAGACCCAGTACTTC	CASSFKGAPGRETQYF
-	TRBV2	TRBJ1-1	-	TGTGCCAGCAGTGCTCCTACGGTTGCGCGCCCTGAAGCTTTCTTT	CASSAPTVARPEAFF
-	TRBV29-1	TRBJ2-6	-	TGCAGCGTTGAGCAGGGGGGATCCTCTGGGGCCAACGTCCTGACTTTC	CSVEQGGSSGANVLTF
-	TRBV19	TRBJ1-5	-	TGTGCCAGTAGTATAGGGGTGCAGGGTAAGGATCAGCCCCAGCATTTT	CASSIGVQGKDQPQHF
medium-sized	TRBV6-4	TRBJ2-2	TRBD2	TGTGCCAGCAGAGCGGGAGATGACACCGGGGAGCTGTTTTTT	CASRAGDDTGELFF
-	TRBV7-2	TRBJ2-7	-	TGTGCCAGCAGCTTAGTATACGAGCAGTACTTC	CASSLVYEQYF